The 29 T cell receptor beta chains listed next were all sequenced from one sample in a study of Tregs in tolerant kidney transplant recipients. Assay: immunoSEQ multiplex PCR; the TCRdb copy retains only in-frame clones and omits some. The table has about 100,000 clones, 93% seen once. Mixed chimerism was transient after nonmyeloablative marrow transplants from related graft donors. The input for sequencing was CD4+ T cells from blood (PBMCs), taken 12 months after the transplant. These receptors were collected from a human patient who received a combined kidney and bone marrow transplant. The T cells may come from the graft donor.

This chain uses TRBV7-3 with TRBJ1-4; D uncertain. Germline V lookup: CDR1 SGHTA, CDR2 FQGTGA. The V end was cut by 4 bases, the J end by 7 bases, with 10 bases between. The length of the CDR3 is 13 residues. The CDR3 DNA is TGTGCCAGCAGCTCCTTCGCAGGTGAAAAACTGTTTTTT. This codes for CASSSFAGEKLFF.

The chain carries TRBV11-1 and TRBJ2-7, with 15 bases lining up with TRBD2. Germline-derived CDR1 and CDR2 are SGHAT and FQDESV (reference sequence). The CDR3 contains 15 residues. V gave up 6 bases and J gave up 7 bases; unmatched junction bases: 7. The CDR3 region has the DNA TGTGCCAGCAGGAGGACTAGCGGGAGGGACGGAGAGCAGTACTTC. It translates to CASRRTSGRDGEQYF.

V gene TRBV11-1 combines with J gene TRBJ1-1; D might be TRBD1 (5 bases). Germline loops: CDR1 SGHAT, CDR2 FQDESV (reference sequence). This CDR3 has 14 amino acids. Trimming took 4 bases from V and 4 from J, leaving 13 bases between them. In nucleotides, the CDR3 is TGTGCCAGCAGCTCCCACCGCGGGGGCACTGAAGCTTTCTTT. Its translation: CASSSHRGGTEAFF.

J is TRBJ2-7 and V is TRBV7-2; unclear D gene. Trimming cost V 0 bases and J 6 bases, with 12 bases left between them. The germline CDR1 and CDR2 sequences are SGHTA and FQGNSA. There are 14 residues in the CDR3. The DNA for the CDR3 is TGTGCCAGCAGCTTAGCGATAGAATCGGGCGAGCAGTACTTC. Translation: CASSLAIESGEQYF.

This rearrangement joins TRBV7-7 to TRBJ2-6; weak D call: TRBD2 (6 bases). Germline-derived CDR1 and CDR2 are SSHAT and FNYEAQ (reference sequence). The CDR3 extends over 16 amino acids. V lost 3 bases and J lost 2, with 11 bases in between. The CDR3 DNA follows: TGTGCCAGCAGCTTGGGATGGGGGGCTGGGGCCAACGTCCTGACTTTC. Protein sequence: CASSLGWGAGANVLTF.

The CDR3 loop reads CASSHGRYTGELFF. The CDR3 DNA is TGCGCCAGCAGCCACGGGAGGTACACCGGGGAGCTGTTTTTT. The chain has TRBV5-1 and TRBJ2-2; 7 nucleotides agree with TRBD2. Per the germline V gene, CDR1 is SGHRS and CDR2 is YFSETQ. Germline trimming cut 4 bases from V and 3 bases from J; bases unmatched to any gene: 3. This CDR3 contains 14 residues.

This clone was seen only once. The chain has TRBV29-1 and TRBJ1-1; D perhaps matches TRBD1 (5 bases). CDR1 is SQVTM and CDR2 is ANQGSEA in the germline V gene. The germline V and J ends were trimmed by 7 bases and 11 bases, with 20 bases remaining between them. This CDR3 comprises 12 residues. The CDR3 region has the DNA TGCAGCGCCATATCGGACATCGCGGTGGCTTTCTTT. Amino acid sequence: CSAISDIAVAFF.

This clone has just a few counts. The chain links TRBV7-8 to TRBJ2-7, with a possible D match to TRBD1 (6 bases). This CDR3 has 15 amino acids. Germline loops: CDR1 SGHVS, CDR2 FQNEAQ. The germline V and J ends were trimmed by 5 bases and 3 bases, with 17 bases remaining between them. The CDR3 bases are TGTGCCAGCAGCCGGGCGGCGGCAGGGGTCTACGAGCAGTACTTC. This codes for CASSRAAAGVYEQYF. Full variable domain (remainder filled in from reference TRBV7-8 and TRBJ2-7): GAGVSQSPRYKVAKRGQDVALRCDPISGHVSLFWYQQALGQGPEFLTYFQNEAQLDKSGLPSDRFFAERPEGSVSTLKIQRTQQEDSAVYLCASSRAAAGVYEQYFGPGTRLTVT.

The chain carries TRBV7-9 and TRBJ2-5; the D gene is possibly TRBD1 (5 bases). TRBJ2-7 matches the DNA end more closely, so the J call is doubtful. The CDR3 consists of 13 residues. The germline V gene encodes CDR1 SEHNR and CDR2 FQNEAQ (reference sequence). The CDR3 nucleotides are TGTGCCAGCAGCTTAGACAGGATGAACGAGCAGTACTTC. As protein: CASSLDRMNEQYF.

The chain couples TRBV9 to TRBJ2-1; 7 nucleotides line up with TRBD1. J was trimmed by 5 bases and V by 0 bases; bases with no gene match: 5. Per the germline V gene, CDR1 is SGDLS and CDR2 is YYNGEE. The CDR3 length is 15 residues. The CDR3 nucleotides read TGTGCCAGCAGCGTAGAGTCGACAGGGCACAATGAGCAGTTCTTC. It yields the protein CASSVESTGHNEQFF.

V gene TRBV7-2 combines with J gene TRBJ2-3; TRBD2 agrees at 10 bases. This CDR3 spans 17 amino acids. V gave up 2 bases and J gave up 2 bases; unmatched junction bases: 7. Germline CDR1 and CDR2: SGHTA and FQGNSA. This CDR3 is CASSLTSSGGLTDTQYF. The CDR3 bases are TGTGCCAGCAGCTTAACGTCTAGCGGGGGACTCACAGATACGCAGTATTTT.

This clone was seen only once. This chain connects TRBV5-4 to TRBJ2-2; D perhaps matches TRBD1 (6 bases). Trimming took off 6 bases at V and 5 bases at J, with 17 bases between the two ends. Germline V CDR1 and CDR2: SGHNT, YYREEE (reference sequence). The CDR3 totals 15 residues. CDR3 sequence reads: CASKVGRGGTGELFF. The DNA of the CDR3 is TGTGCCAGCAAAGTCGGCAGGGGTGGGACCGGGGAGCTGTTTTTT.

V usage is TRBV18 and J usage is TRBJ2-7; TRBD1 is a possible D gene (6 bases). This CDR3 is built from 15 residues. The germline V gene encodes CDR1 KGHSH and CDR2 LQKENI. The germline V and J ends were trimmed by 3 bases and 2 bases, with 14 bases remaining between them. Here the CDR3 reads CASSPESRDTYEQYF. The CDR3 DNA sequence: TGTGCCAGCTCACCCGAATCCCGGGACACCTACGAGCAGTACTTC.

This chain links TRBV9 with TRBJ1-5; no definite D call. Looked up from germline, CDR1 is SGDLS and CDR2 is YYNGEE. The CDR3 runs to 13 residues. V lost 2 bases to trimming and J lost 5 bases, with 8 bases between them. DNA of the CDR3: TGTGCCAGCAGCGTGAGCGCATATCAGCCCCAGCATTTT. Translation gives CASSVSAYQPQHF.

V gene TRBV7-9 combines with J gene TRBJ1-2, with D perhaps TRBD1 (5 bases). Germline V gene sequence: CDR1 SEHNR, CDR2 FQNEAQ (reference sequence). There are 12 residues in the CDR3. The V and J ends lost 2 bases and 7 bases respectively, with 8 bases between them. The CDR3 here is CASSLSGGGYTF. The CDR3 coding sequence is TGTGCCAGCAGCTTATCGGGGGGTGGCTACACCTTC.

J is TRBJ2-2 and V is TRBV5-4; D may be TRBD1 (5 bases). The CDR3 sequence is 18 residues long. CDR1 and CDR2 from the germline V gene are SGHNT and YYREEE (reference sequence). With 4 bases removed from V and 3 bases from J, the gap between germline ends came to 22 bases. Here the CDR3 reads CASSRVGAPGWDTGELFF. For the CDR3, the DNA is TGTGCCAGCAGCCGTGTAGGGGCCCCGGGTTGGGACACCGGGGAGCTGTTTTTT.

The chain uses TRBV4-3 and TRBJ1-1; TRBD1 is a possible D gene (6 bases). Germline V gene sequence: CDR1 LGHNA, CDR2 YSLEER. The CDR3 spans 17 residues. V lost 4 bases and J lost 8, with 26 bases in between. This CDR3 is CASSPRLTKQGGGEAFF. The CDR3 region has the DNA TGCGCCAGCAGCCCCCGATTAACAAAACAAGGGGGGGGAGAAGCTTTCTTT.

In its sample, this clone was seen a few times. The V gene is TRBV10-3, the J gene TRBJ2-7, with D tentatively TRBD1 (6 bases). The CDR3 sequence is 14 residues long. Germline CDR1 reads ENHRY; CDR2 reads SYGVKD. Deletions cut 2 bases from V and 4 bases from J, with 12 bases between. For the CDR3, the DNA is TGTGCCATCAGTGAGAGACAGGCGAGATACGAGCAGTACTTC. The encoded protein is CAISERQARYEQYF.

The chain is built from TRBV5-1 and TRBJ1-1; perhaps TRBD1 as D (6 bases). Germline V gene lookup returns CDR1 SGHRS and CDR2 YFSETQ. The germline V and J ends were trimmed by 0 bases and 7 bases, with 28 bases remaining between them. This CDR3 contains 19 residues. The CDR3 DNA sequence: TGCGCCAGCAGCTTGGCCCCCCTAACAGGGTCCCAAGGGGTTGGTGAAGCTTTCTTT. Translation gives CASSLAPLTGSQGVGEAFF.

The chain recombines TRBV10-3 with TRBJ1-1; perhaps TRBD1 as D (5 bases). The V end was cut by 6 bases, the J end by 6 bases, with 23 bases between. Germline V gene lookup returns CDR1 ENHRY and CDR2 SYGVKD. The CDR3 runs 16 residues. Here the CDR3 DNA reads TGTGCCATCAGAGGGGATTCGGGGGGGGGATTCTCTGAAGCTTTCTTT. It yields the protein CAIRGDSGGGFSEAFF.

J is TRBJ1-4 and V is TRBV5-1; D not resolved. This CDR3 comprises 15 residues. The V gene's germline CDR1 is SGHRS and CDR2 YFSETQ. The ends were cut back, 4 bases at V and 2 bases at J, with 12 bases in the middle. CDR3 sequence reads: CASSLSAQTNEKLFF. CDR3 nucleotides: TGCGCCAGCAGCCTCTCCGCCCAGACTAATGAAAAACTGTTTTTT.

The V call is TRBV6-1, the J call TRBJ1-2, with no clear D. V gave up 2 bases and J gave up 2 bases, with 6 bases separating them. Germline CDR1 is MNHNS and CDR2 is SASEGT. The CDR3 contains 13 residues. CDR3 in DNA: TGTGCCAGCAGTGAACTACAGAACTATGGCTACACCTTC. The encoded protein is CASSELQNYGYTF.

This clone has a handful of counts. The rearrangement links TRBV4-3 to TRBJ1-1; D may be TRBD1 (5 bases). Trimming cost V 3 bases and J 3 bases, with 11 bases left between them. CDR1 is LGHNA and CDR2 is YSLEER in the germline V gene. The CDR3 loop spans 14 amino acids. In DNA, the CDR3 is TGCGCCAGCAGCCATCCGGGAGGGGACACTGAAGCTTTCTTT. This codes for CASSHPGGDTEAFF.

The genes are TRBV5-4 and TRBJ1-3, with no clear D. Germline V CDR1 and CDR2: SGHNT, YYREEE (reference sequence). This CDR3 spans 16 amino acids. The V end was cut by 2 bases, the J end by 0 bases, with 12 bases between. The CDR3 DNA is TGTGCCAGCAGCTTTGGAGCGTCCAACTCTGGAAACACCATATATTTT. Amino acids: CASSFGASNSGNTIYF.

The chain is built from TRBV27 and TRBJ2-7; possibly TRBD2 for D (6 bases). Between the trimmed V and J ends, which lost 5 bases and 0 bases, there was a span of 17 bases. The CDR3 is 16 residues long. The germline CDR1 and CDR2 sequences are MNHEY and SMNVEV (reference sequence). In DNA, the CDR3 is TGTGCCAGCAGTGGGGGGAGGACGCGGAGCTCCTACGAGCAGTACTTC. Amino acid sequence: CASSGGRTRSSYEQYF.

The chain recombines TRBV18 with TRBJ2-7; 10 positions match TRBD1. V was clipped by 3 bases and J by 0 bases; unmatched bases: 5. Germline values: CDR1 KGHSH, CDR2 LQKENI. This CDR3 region has 16 residues. The CDR3 DNA reads as TGTGCCAGCTCACCGGGGACAGGGGACCTCTCCTACGAGCAGTACTTC. Residues: CASSPGTGDLSYEQYF.

This chain links TRBV9 with TRBJ2-3, with D maybe TRBD2 (6 bases). The germline V and J ends were trimmed by 0 bases and 5 bases, with 10 bases remaining between them. Germline V gene sequence: CDR1 SGDLS, CDR2 YYNGEE. This CDR3 is built from 14 residues. In DNA form, the CDR3 reads TGTGCCAGCAGCGTAGTCCTAGCGAGAGATACGCAGTATTTT. Residues: CASSVVLARDTQYF.

This clone turned up a few times. The chain employs TRBV5-1 and TRBJ2-3, with 12 positions matching TRBD2. This CDR3 comprises 17 residues. Germline assignment: CDR1 SGHRS and CDR2 YFSETQ. The V segment lost 0 bases and the J segment 5 bases; nucleotides outside the gene matches: 7. Here the CDR3 reads CASSLGPSGGAEDTQYF. The CDR3 DNA is TGCGCCAGCAGCTTGGGACCTAGCGGGGGGGCCGAAGATACGCAGTATTTT.

This rearrangement joins TRBV11-3 to TRBJ2-5; 12 positions match TRBD1. CDR1 and CDR2 (germline): SGHNT, YENEEA. The CDR3 contains 15 residues. V gave up 4 bases and J gave up 5 bases; unmatched junction bases: 5. The CDR3 region is CASSSGTGGRETQYF. CDR3 coding DNA: TGTGCCAGCAGCTCCGGGACAGGGGGCCGGGAGACCCAGTACTTC.